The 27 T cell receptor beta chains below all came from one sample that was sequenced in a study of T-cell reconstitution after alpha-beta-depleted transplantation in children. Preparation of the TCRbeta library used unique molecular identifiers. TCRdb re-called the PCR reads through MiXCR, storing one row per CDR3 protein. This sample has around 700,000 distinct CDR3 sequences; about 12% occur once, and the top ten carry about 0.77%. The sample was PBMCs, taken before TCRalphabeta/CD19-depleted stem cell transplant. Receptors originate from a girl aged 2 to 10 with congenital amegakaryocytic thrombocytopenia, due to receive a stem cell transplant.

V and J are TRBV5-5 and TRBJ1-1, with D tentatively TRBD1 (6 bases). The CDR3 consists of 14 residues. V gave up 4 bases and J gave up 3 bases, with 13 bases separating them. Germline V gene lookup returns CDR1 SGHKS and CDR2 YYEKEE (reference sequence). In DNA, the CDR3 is TGTGCCAGCAGCCCTACAGGGCCCGACACTGAAGCTTTCTTT. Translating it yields CASSPTGPDTEAFF.

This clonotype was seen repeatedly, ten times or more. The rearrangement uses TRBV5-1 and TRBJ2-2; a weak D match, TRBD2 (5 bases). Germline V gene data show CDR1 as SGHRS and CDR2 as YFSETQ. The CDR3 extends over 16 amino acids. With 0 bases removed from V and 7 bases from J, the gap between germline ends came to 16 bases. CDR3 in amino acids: CASSLAGIASHGELFF. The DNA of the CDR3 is TGCGCCAGCAGCTTGGCCGGGATAGCCTCCCACGGGGAGCTGTTTTTT.

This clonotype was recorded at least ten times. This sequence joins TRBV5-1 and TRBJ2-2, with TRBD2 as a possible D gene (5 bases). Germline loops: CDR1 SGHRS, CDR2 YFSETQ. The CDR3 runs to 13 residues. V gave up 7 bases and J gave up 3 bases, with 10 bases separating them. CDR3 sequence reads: CASFVRDTGELFF. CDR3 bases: TGCGCCAGCTTTGTGAGGGACACCGGGGAGCTGTTTTTT.

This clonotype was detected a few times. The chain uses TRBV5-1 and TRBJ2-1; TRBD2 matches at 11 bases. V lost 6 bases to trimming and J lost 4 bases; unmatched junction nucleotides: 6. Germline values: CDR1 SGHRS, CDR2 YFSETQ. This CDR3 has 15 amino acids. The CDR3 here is CASMERLAGYNEQFF. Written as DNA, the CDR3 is TGCGCCAGCATGGAACGACTAGCGGGATACAATGAGCAGTTCTTC.

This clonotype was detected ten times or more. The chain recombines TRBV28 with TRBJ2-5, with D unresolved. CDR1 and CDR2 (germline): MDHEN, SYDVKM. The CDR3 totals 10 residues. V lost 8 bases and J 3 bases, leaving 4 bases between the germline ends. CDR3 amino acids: CASAEETQYF. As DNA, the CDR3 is TGTGCCAGCGCTGAAGAGACCCAGTACTTC.

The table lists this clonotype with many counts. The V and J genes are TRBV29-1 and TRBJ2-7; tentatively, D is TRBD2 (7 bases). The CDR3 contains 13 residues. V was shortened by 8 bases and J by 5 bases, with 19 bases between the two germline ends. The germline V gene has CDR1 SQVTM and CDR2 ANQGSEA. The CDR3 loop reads CSSKGGQGDEQYF. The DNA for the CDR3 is TGCAGCTCCAAGGGGGGGCAAGGGGACGAGCAGTACTTC.

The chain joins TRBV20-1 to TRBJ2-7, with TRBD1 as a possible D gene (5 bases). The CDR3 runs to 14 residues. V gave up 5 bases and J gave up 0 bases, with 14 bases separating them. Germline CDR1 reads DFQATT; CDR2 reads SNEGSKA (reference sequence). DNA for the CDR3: TGCAGTGCTCAACAGGACGCCCTCTCCTACGAGCAGTACTTC. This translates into CSAQQDALSYEQYF.

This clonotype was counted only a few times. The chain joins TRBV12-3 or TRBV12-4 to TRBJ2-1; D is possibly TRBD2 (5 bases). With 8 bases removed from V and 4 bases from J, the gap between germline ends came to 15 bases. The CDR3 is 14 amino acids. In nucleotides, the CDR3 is TGTGCCAGCGCTCGGGTGGCGGGTTACAATGAGCAGTTCTTC. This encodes CASARVAGYNEQFF.

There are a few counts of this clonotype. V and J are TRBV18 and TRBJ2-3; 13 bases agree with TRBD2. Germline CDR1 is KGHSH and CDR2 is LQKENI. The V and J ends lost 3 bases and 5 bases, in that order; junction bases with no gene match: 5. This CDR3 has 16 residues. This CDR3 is CASSPRTSGSGDTQYF. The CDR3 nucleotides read TGTGCCAGCTCACCGAGGACTAGCGGGAGTGGAGATACGCAGTATTTT.

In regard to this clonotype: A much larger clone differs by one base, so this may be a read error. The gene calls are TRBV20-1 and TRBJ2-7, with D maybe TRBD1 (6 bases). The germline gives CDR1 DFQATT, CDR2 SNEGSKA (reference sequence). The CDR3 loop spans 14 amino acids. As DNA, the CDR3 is TGCTGTGCTAGGGAACAGGGCCTGTCCTACGAGCAGTACTTC. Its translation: CCAREQGLSYEQYF.

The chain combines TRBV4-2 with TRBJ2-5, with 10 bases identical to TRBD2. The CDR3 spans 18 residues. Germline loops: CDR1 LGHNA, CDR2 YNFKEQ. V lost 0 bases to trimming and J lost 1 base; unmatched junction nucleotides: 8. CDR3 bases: TGTGCCAGCAGCCAAGATCCTAGCGGGAGTTGGCGCCAAGAGACCCAGTACTTC. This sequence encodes CASSQDPSGSWRQETQYF.

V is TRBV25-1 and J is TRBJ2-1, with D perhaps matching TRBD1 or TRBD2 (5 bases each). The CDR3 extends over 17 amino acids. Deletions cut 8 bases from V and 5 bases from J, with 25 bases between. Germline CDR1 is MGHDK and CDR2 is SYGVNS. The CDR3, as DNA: TGTGCCAGCGAGGCTTGGCGGCCATATAAGGGACACAATGAGCAGTTCTTC. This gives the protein CASEAWRPYKGHNEQFF.

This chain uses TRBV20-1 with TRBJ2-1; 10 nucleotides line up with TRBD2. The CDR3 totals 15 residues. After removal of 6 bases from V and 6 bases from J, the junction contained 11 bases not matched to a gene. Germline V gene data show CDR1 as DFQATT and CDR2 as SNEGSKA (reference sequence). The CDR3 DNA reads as TGCAGTGCCGCTAATCCTAGCGGGGGCACCAATGAGCAGTTCTTC. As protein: CSAANPSGGTNEQFF.

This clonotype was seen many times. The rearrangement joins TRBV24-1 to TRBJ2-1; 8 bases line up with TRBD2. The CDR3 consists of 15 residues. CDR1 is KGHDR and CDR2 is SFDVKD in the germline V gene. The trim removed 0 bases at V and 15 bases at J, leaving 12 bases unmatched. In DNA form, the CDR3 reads TGTGCCACCAGTGATTTGGAAGACAGCGGGAGAGTTTGGTTCTTC. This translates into CATSDLEDSGRVWFF.

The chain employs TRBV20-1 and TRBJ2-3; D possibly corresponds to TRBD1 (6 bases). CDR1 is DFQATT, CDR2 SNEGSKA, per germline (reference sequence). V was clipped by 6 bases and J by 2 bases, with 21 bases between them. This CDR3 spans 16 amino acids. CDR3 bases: TGCAGTGCAACAACGATTAAGGGGGATGACACAGATACGCAGTATTTT. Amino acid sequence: CSATTIKGDDTDTQYF.

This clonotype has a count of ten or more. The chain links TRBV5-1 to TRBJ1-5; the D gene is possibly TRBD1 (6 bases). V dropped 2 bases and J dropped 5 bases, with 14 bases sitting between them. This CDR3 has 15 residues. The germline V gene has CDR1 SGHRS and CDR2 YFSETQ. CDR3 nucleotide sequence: TGCGCCAGCAGCTTTACGACAGGAGTGGATCAGCCCCAGCATTTT. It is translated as CASSFTTGVDQPQHF.

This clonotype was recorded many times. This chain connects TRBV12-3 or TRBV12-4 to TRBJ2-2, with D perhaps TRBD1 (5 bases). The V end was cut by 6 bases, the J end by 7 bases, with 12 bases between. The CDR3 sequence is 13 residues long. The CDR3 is CASSLVQGGELFF. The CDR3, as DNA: TGTGCCAGCAGCCTCGTCCAGGGCGGGGAGCTGTTTTTT.

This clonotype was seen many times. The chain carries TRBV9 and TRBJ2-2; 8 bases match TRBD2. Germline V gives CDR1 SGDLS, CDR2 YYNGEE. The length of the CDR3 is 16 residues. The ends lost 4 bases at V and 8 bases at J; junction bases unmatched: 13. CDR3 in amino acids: CASSTGLVLGSGELFF. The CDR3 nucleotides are TGTGCCAGCAGCACGGGACTAGTCTTGGGTTCGGGGGAGCTGTTTTTT.

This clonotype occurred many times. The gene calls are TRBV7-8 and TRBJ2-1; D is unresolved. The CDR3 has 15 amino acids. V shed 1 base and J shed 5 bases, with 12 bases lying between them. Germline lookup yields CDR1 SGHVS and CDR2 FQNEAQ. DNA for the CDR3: TGTGCCAGCAGCTTAGAACCACACCCAAACAATGAGCAGTTCTTC. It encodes CASSLEPHPNNEQFF.

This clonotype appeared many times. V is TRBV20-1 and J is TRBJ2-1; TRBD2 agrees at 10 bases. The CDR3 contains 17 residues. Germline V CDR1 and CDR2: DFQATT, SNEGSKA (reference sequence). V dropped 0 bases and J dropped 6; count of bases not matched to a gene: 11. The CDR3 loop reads CSARDLLLSGRGNEQFF. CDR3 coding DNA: TGCAGTGCTAGAGATCTCCTTTTGAGCGGGAGGGGCAATGAGCAGTTCTTC.

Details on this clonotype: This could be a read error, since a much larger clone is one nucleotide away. This chain's CDR3 is CASSLGAKTSETLRAGELFF. The CDR3 DNA reads TGCGCCAGCAGCTTGGGGGCAAAGACTAGCGAGACCTTACGCGCCGGGGAGCTGTTTTTT. The rearrangement links TRBV5-1 to TRBJ2-2; 8 bases are a match to TRBD2. The germline V gene has CDR1 SGHRS and CDR2 YFSETQ. This CDR3 has 20 amino acids. V gave up 0 bases and J gave up 6 bases; unmatched junction bases: 19.

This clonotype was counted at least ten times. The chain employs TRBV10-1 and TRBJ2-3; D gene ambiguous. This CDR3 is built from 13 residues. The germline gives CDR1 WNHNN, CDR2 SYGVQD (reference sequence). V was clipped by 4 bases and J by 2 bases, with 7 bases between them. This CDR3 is CASSAGYTDTQYF. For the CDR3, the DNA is TGCGCCAGCAGTGCCGGCTACACAGATACGCAGTATTTT.

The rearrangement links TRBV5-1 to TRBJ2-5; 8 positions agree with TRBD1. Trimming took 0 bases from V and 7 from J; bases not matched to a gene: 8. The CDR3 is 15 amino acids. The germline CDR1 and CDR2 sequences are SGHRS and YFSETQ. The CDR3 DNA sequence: TGCGCCAGCAGCTTGGGACCAGGGGGCGATCGGACCCAGTACTTC. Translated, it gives CASSLGPGGDRTQYF. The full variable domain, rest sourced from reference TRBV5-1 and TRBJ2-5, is KAGVTQTPRYLIKTRGQQVTLSCSPISGHRSVSWYQQTPGQGLQFLFEYFSETQRNKGNFPGRFSGRQFSNSRSEMNVSTLELGDSALYLCASSLGPGGDRTQYFGPGTRLLVL.

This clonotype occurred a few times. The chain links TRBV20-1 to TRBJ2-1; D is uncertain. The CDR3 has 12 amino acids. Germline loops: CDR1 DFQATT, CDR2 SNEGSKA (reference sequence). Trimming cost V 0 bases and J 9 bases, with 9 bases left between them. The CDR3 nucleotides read TGCAGTGCTAGAGATCTCCGAATTGAGCAGTTCTTC. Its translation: CSARDLRIEQFF.

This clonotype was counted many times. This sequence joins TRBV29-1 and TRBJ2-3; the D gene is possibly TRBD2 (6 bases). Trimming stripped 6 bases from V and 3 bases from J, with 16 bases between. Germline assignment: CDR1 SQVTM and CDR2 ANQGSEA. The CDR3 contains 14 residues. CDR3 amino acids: CSVAPGTRTDTQYF. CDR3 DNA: TGCAGCGTCGCCCCCGGGACTCGAACAGATACGCAGTATTTT.

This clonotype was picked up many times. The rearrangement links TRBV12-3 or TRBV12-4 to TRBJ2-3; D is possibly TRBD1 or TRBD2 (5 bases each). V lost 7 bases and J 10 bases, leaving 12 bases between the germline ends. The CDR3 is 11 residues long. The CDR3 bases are TGTGCCAGCACCCTGGGACGGCCGCAGTATTTT. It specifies CASTLGRPQYF.

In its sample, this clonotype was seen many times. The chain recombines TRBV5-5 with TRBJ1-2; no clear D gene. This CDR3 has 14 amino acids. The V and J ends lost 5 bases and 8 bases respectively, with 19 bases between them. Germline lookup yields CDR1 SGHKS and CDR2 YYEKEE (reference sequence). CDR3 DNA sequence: TGTGCCAGCAGAAATTCTCACCCCGGAGGGGGCTACACCTTC. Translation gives CASRNSHPGGGYTF.